This T cell receptor beta chain came from a study of blood T cell repertoires in COVID-19. Original analysis: The assay estimated nucleated cells by amplifying reference gene primers. Profiling relied on immunoSEQ multiplex PCR, and the TCRdb table lists in-frame clones only, not all of them. The DNA was the basis for D and trimming; V, J and clone size are from that table. The sample includes about 170,000 clones, roughly nine tenths seen only once; the top ten take more than 3%. CDR1 is SGHTA and CDR2 is FQGNSA in the germline V gene. V was clipped by 1 base and J by 6 bases, with 5 bases between them. The CDR3 covers 12 residues.

The genes are TRBV7-2 and TRBJ2-3; D is uncertain. Sequenced sample: peripheral blood. This TCR was sampled from a man between 65 and 80 years old with acute or convalescent COVID-19. Here the CDR3 DNA reads TGTGCCAGCAGCTTAGATGAGGATACGCAGTATTTT. Translating gives CASSLDEDTQYF. Using reference TRBV7-2 and TRBJ2-3 for the parts outside the CDR3, the full variable domain is GAGVSQSPSNKVTEKGKDVELRCDPISGHTALYWYRQSLGQGLEFLIYFQGNSAPDKSGLPSDRFSAERTGGSVSTLTIQRTQQEDSAVYLCASSLDEDTQYFGPGTRLTVL.